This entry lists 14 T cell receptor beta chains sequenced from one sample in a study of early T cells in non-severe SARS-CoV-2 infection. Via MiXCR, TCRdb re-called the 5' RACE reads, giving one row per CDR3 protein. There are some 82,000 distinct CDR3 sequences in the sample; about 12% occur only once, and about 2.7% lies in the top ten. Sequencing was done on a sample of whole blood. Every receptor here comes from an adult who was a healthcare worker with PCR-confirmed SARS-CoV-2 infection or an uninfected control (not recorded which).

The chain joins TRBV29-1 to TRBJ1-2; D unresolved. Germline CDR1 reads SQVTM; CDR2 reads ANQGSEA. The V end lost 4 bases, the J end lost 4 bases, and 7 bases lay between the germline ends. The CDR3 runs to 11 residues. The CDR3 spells CSVVWSYGYTF. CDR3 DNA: TGCAGCGTTGTCTGGAGCTATGGCTACACCTTC. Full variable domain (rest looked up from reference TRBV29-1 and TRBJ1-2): SAVISQKPSRDICQRGTSLTIQCQVDSQVTMMFWYRQQPGQSLTLIATANQGSEATYESGFVIDKFPISRPNLTFSTLTVSNMSPEDSSIYLCSVVWSYGYTFGSGTRLTVV.

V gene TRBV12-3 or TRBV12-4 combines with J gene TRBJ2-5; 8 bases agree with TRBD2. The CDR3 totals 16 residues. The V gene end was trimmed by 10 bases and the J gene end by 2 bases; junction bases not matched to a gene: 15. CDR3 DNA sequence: TGTGCCACTGGGCACTTCGGGGTAGCGGGACAAGAGACCCAGTACTTC. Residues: CATGHFGVAGQETQYF.

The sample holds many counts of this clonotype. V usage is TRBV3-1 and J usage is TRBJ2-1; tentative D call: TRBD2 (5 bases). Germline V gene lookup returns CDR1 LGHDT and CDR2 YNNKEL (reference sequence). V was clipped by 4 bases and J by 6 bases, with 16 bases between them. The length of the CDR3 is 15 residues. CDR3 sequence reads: CASSLRSTGGNEQFF. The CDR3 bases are TGTGCCAGCAGCCTTCGGTCAACTGGAGGCAATGAGCAGTTCTTC.

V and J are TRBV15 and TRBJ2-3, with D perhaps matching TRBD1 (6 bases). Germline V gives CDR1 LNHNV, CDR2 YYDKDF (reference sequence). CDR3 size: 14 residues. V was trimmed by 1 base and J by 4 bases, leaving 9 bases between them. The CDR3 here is CATSRATGPDTQYF. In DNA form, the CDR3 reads TGTGCCACCAGCAGAGCTACAGGGCCAGATACGCAGTATTTT.

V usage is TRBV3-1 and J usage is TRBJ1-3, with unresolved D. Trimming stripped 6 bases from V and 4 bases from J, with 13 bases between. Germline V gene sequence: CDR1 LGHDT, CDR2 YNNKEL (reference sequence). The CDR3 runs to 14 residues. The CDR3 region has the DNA TGTGCCAGCAGAGGCGCATCAGGAGGAAACACCATATATTTT. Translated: CASRGASGGNTIYF.

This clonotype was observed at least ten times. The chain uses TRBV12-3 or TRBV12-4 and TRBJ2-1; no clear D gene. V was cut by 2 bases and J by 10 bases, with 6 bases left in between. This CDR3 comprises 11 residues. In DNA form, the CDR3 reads TGTGCCAGCAGTTTAAAGTACGAGCAGTTCTTC. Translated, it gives CASSLKYEQFF.

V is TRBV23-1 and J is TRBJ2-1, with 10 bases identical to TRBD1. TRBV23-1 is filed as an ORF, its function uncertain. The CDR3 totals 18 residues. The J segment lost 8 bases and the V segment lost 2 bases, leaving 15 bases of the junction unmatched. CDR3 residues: CASSQPWPGQGLKDEQFF. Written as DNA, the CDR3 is TGCGCCAGCAGTCAACCCTGGCCGGGACAGGGGTTAAAAGATGAGCAGTTCTTC.

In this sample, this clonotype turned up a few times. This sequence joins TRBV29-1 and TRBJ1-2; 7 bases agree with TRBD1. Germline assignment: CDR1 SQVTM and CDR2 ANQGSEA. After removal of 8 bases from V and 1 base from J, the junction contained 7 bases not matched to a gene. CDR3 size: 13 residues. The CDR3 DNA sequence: TGCAGCTTCCGGACAGGATTTAACTATGGCTACACCTTC. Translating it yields CSFRTGFNYGYTF.

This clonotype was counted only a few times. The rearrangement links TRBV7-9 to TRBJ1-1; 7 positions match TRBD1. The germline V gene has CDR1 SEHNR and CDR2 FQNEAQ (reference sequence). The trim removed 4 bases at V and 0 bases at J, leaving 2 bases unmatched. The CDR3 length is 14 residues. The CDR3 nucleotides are TGTGCCAGCAGCTCGGGACAGATGAACACTGAAGCTTTCTTT. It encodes CASSSGQMNTEAFF.

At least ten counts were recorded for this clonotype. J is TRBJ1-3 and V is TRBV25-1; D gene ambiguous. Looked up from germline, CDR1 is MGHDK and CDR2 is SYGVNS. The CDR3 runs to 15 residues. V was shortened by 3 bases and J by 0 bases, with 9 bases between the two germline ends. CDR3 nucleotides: TGTGCCAGCAGTGAGGGCATTAGCTCTGGAAACACCATATATTTT. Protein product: CASSEGISSGNTIYF. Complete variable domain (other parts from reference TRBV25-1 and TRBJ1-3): EADIYQTPRYLVIGTGKKITLECSQTMGHDKMYWYQQDPGMELHLIHYSYGVNSTEKGDLSSESTVSRIRTEHFPLTLESARPSHTSQYLCASSEGISSGNTIYFGEGSWLTVV.

The CDR3 DNA sequence: TGTGCCAGCAGTTCTCAGGGGCTGAGGGAGCAGTTCTTC. As protein: CASSSQGLREQFF. The chain has TRBV28 and TRBJ2-1; possibly TRBD1 for D (6 bases). V shed 4 bases and J shed 10 bases, with 14 bases lying between them. Germline V gives CDR1 MDHEN, CDR2 SYDVKM. CDR3 size: 13 residues. The full variable domain, in which reference TRBV28 and TRBJ2-1 provide the parts outside the CDR3, is DVKVTQSSRYLVKRTGEKVFLECVQDMDHENMFWYRQDPGLGLRLIYFSYDVKMKEKGDIPEGYSVSREKKERFSLILESASTNQTSMYLCASSSQGLREQFFGPGTRLTVL.

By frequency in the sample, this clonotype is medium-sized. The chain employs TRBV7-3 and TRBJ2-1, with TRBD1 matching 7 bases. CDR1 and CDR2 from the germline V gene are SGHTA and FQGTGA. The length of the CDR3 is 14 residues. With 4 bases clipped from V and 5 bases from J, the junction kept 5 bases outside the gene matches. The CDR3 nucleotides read TGTGCCAGCAGCTCGACAGGGACCCACAATGAGCAGTTCTTC. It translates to CASSSTGTHNEQFF.

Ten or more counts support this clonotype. The CDR3 sequence: CASSQRPLRLSYTEAFF. CDR3 nucleotides: TGTGCCAGCAGCCAACGACCCCTACGGTTGAGTTACACTGAAGCTTTCTTT. This chain connects TRBV3-1 to TRBJ1-1, with D hard to call. The CDR3 length is 17 residues. CDR1 LGHDT and CDR2 YNNKEL come from the germline V gene (reference sequence). Trimming left V 2 bases short and J 3 bases short, with 19 bases between.

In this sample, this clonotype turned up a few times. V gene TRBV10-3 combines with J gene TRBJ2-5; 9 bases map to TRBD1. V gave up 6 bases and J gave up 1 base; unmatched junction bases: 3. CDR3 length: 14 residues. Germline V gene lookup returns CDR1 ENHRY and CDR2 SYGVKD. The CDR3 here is CAIRPQGAQETQYF. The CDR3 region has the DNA TGTGCCATCAGGCCACAGGGGGCCCAAGAGACCCAGTACTTC.